This T cell receptor beta chain is drawn from a study of blood T cell repertoires in COVID-19. Whole-study context: The United States, Italy and Spain were the sources of the acute and convalescent COVID-19 samples. PBMCs, B-cell-depleted T cells, or T cells were the source of the cDNA or gDNA that made up the material.

Here immunoSEQ multiplex PCR was the method, and the copy in TCRdb shows in-frame clones only, minus some. Of more than 150,000 clones in the sample, 70% to 90% are singletons; the top ten hold 20%. A remark on this clone: Other DNA variants within this sample encode the same CDR3.

The sequence came from a man between 70 and 80 years old with active or convalescent COVID-19. The sequenced material came from peripheral blood.

In DNA, the CDR3 is TGTGCCAGCAGTTACGTCGGACAGGGCTACGAGCAGTACTTC. This encodes CASSYVGQGYEQYF. The chain joins TRBV6-2 or TRBV6-3 to TRBJ2-7; 8 positions agree with TRBD1. J was trimmed by 3 bases and V by 2 bases; bases with no gene match: 3. There are 14 residues in the CDR3. Germline CDR1 MNHEY, CDR2 SVGEGT.